Here is one TCR beta chain with its context. What antigen it recognizes has not been identified. No much larger clonotype is one base removed from it; base qualities were not supplied. These data come from a study of siplizumab effects on memory and regulatory T cells (dated by TCRdb to about 2019). About the investigation overall: The study examined how the anti-CD2 antibody siplizumab affects alloreactive T-cell subsets in allogeneic mixed lymphocyte reactions built from human PBMCs. Here is what the overall study found, with its caveats: Compared with memory T cells, unstimulated naive T cells appeared more diverse, and naive cells seemed to make a substantial contribution to the alloresponse. Among mappable alloreactive CD4+ clones, the Treg-derived fraction averaged nearly 70% with siplizumab versus around 25% in control reactions. Because sequences below about 10^-5 frequency were poorly captured, only a minor fraction of alloreactive clones could be mapped to unstimulated subsets. Whether proliferating Tregs from siplizumab cultures actually had suppressive function was not functionally confirmed. A naive or memory phenotype could not be assigned to roughly 75-95% of proliferating CD4+ or CD8+ clones. Siplizumab significantly reduced the cumulative frequency of alloreactive sequences traceable to unstimulated CD4+ memory T cells.

In three donor pairs, further sequencing was done on unstimulated CD8+ naive, CD4+ memory, CD8+ TEMRA, CD4+ naive and CD8+ effector memory subsets. Sorted unstimulated T cells, along with proliferating T cells recovered from mixed lymphocyte reactions, underwent TCRbeta CDR3 sequencing. Fresh whole blood from over 8 HLA-typed healthy donors was used to isolate PBMCs. The junction shows trimming of 1 base on V and 1 base on J, plus 8 bases between the germline ends. Measured from the cysteine to the phenylalanine, the CDR3 is 15 residues long. Only the CDR3 DNA stays, 45 bases, in frame from base 1. CDR1 and CDR2 (SNHLY, FYNNEI) derive from the germline V gene. Receptor amplification or capture employed the immunoSEQ multiplex PCR assay. Roughly 10^5 TCR templates per sample were assayed on the deep sequencing platform. Genomic DNA extracted from sorted T cells was used for TCRbeta CDR3 sequencing. The study's own analysis went as follows. The R programming language was used for the clonal analysis of the TCRbeta CDR3 data. Comparing unstimulated samples against CFSE-low samples taken after the reaction was how alloreactive CD4+ and CD8+ clones were defined. Alloreactive CD4+ clones were assigned to regulatory or non-regulatory origin by matching sequences to sorted unstimulated Treg and non-Treg repertoires. The table comes from immuneACCESS by way of TCRdb, which keeps in-frame sequences with V and J called. Part of the clones is missing from these tables; in studies checked, under half for an unresolved V gene and the rest for unknown reasons. D and trimming come from the DNA, and the V and J calls and clone size come from that table. This sample is represented by roughly 40,000 clones; 80% to 90% of them were singletons. The top ten hold less than 0.3% of the sample.

The sequenced sample consisted of naive CD4+ T cells sorted from blood. This specimen's cell subset or site label, interpreted: unstimulated naive T cells. The TCR was taken from a human donor in good health. Rearrangement joined TRBV2 to TRBJ2-1; TRBD1 could be the D gene, as 6 bases match. This receptor has the CDR3 CASSEGGRSYNEQFF. The DNA sequence is TGTGCCAGCAGTGAAGGGGGGCGATCCTACAATGAGCAGTTCTTC. With the portions outside the CDR3 filled from the reference TRBV2 and TRBJ2-1 genes, the complete variable region becomes EPEVTQTPSHQVTQMGQEVILRCVPISNHLYFYWYRQILGQKVEFLVSFYNNEISEKSEIFDDQFSVERPDGSNFTLKIRSTKLEDSAMYFCASSEGGRSYNEQFFGPGTRLTVL.